This TCR beta chain was found in a study of T cell responses to AZD1222 COVID-19 vaccine. Findings and limits, study-wide: Reports indicate that nearly half of spike-specific TCRs are directed at unmutated variant regions.

In its sample, this clone was seen once. What it binds is unknown. The table came from immunoSEQ multiplex PCR; TCRdb's copy has only in-frame clones and leaves some out. Of some 190,000 clones listed, around 94% are singletons. In germline, CDR1 is SGHVS, CDR2 FNYEAQ. This CDR3 is 15 amino acids long. Trimming left V 6 bases short and J 4 bases short, with 18 bases between. The sequences come from peripheral blood, collected 28 days after the second dose of the MenACWY control vaccine. V usage is TRBV7-6 and J usage is TRBJ1-2; D unresolved. The clonotype was recovered from an adult who received the MenACWY meningococcal vaccine as a control. Here the CDR3 reads CASRPFQWGGYGYTF. In DNA, the CDR3 is TGTGCCAGCAGACCATTTCAGTGGGGAGGCTATGGCTACACCTTC.